Following are 2 T cell receptor beta chains from one sample sequenced in a study of blood T cell repertoires in COVID-19. Assay: immunoSEQ multiplex PCR; the TCRdb copy retains only in-frame clones and omits some. The repertoire holds under 80,000 clones, 80% seen once, with about 12% in the top ten. The sample taken for sequencing was peripheral blood. All receptors come from a human donor in a cohort sampled during active COVID-19.

The chain couples TRBV2 to TRBJ2-7; D is unclear. V gave up 3 bases and J gave up 4 bases, with 13 bases separating them. Germline V lookup: CDR1 SNHLY, CDR2 FYNNEI. This CDR3 comprises 14 residues. CDR3 amino acids: CASSERKSRYEQYF. In DNA, the CDR3 is TGTGCCAGCAGTGAGAGAAAAAGTCGTTACGAGCAGTACTTC.

V usage is TRBV18 and J usage is TRBJ1-5, with a tentative D call TRBD1 (6 bases). CDR1 is KGHSH, CDR2 LQKENI, per germline. This CDR3 is built from 15 residues. Deletions cut 3 bases from V and 3 bases from J, with 12 bases between. As DNA, the CDR3 is TGTGCCAGCTCACCCATGACAGGAAACAATCAGCCCCAGCATTTT. Encoded protein: CASSPMTGNNQPQHF.